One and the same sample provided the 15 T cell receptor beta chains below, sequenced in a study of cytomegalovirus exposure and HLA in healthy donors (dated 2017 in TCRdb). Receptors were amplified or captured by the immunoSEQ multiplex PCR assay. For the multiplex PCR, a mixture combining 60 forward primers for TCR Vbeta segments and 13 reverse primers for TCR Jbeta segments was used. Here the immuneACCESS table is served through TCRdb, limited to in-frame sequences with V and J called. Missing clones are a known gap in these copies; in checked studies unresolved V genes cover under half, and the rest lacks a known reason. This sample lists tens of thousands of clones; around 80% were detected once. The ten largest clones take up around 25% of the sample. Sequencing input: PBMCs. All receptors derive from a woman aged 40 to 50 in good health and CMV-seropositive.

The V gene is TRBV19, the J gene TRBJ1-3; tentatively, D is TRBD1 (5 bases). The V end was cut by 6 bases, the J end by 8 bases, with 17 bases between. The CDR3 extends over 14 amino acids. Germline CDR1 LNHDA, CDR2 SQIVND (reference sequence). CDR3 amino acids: CASSPRGIGDTIYF. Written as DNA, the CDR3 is TGTGCCAGTAGCCCTCGGGGGATAGGGGACACCATATATTTT.

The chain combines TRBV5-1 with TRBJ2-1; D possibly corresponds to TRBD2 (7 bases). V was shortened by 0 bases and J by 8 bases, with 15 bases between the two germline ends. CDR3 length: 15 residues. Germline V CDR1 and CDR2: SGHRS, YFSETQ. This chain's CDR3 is CASSLVAGALDEQFF. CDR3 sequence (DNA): TGCGCCAGCAGCTTGGTTGCGGGGGCGCTTGATGAGCAGTTCTTC.

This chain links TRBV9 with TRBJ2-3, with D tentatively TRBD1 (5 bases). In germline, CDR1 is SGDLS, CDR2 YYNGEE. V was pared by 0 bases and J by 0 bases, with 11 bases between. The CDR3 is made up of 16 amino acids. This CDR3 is CASSVGQTRSTDTQYF. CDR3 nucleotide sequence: TGTGCCAGCAGCGTAGGACAGACCCGAAGCACAGATACGCAGTATTTT.

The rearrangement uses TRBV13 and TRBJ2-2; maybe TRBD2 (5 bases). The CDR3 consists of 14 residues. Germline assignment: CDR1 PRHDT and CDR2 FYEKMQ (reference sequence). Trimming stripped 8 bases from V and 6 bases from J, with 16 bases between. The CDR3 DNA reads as TGTGCCAGCGGATCCCCCGGGAATCCCGGGGAGCTGTTTTTT. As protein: CASGSPGNPGELFF.

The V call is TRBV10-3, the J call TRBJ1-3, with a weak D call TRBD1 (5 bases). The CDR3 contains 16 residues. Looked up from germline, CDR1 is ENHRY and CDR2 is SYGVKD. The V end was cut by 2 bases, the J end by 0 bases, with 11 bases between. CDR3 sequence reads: CAISEGQGGSGNTIYF. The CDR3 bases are TGTGCCATCAGTGAGGGGCAGGGAGGCTCTGGAAACACCATATATTTT.

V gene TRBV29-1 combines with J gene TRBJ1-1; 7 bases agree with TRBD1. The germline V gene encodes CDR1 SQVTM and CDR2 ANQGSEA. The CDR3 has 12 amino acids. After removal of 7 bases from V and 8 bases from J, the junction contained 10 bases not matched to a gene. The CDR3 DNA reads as TGCAGCGCGCGGACAGGAATCTCCGAAGCTTTCTTT. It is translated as CSARTGISEAFF.

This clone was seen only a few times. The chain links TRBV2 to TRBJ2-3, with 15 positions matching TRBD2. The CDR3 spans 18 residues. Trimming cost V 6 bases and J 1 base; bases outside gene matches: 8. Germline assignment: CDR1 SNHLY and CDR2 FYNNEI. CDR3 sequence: CASSPGTSGGRGTDTQYF. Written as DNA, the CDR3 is TGTGCCAGCAGCCCCGGGACTAGCGGGGGGCGGGGCACAGATACGCAGTATTTT. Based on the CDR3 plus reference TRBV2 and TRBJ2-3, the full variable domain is EPEVTQTPSHQVTQMGQEVILRCVPISNHLYFYWYRQILGQKVEFLVSFYNNEISEKSEIFDDQFSVERPDGSNFTLKIRSTKLEDSAMYFCASSPGTSGGRGTDTQYFGPGTRLTVL.

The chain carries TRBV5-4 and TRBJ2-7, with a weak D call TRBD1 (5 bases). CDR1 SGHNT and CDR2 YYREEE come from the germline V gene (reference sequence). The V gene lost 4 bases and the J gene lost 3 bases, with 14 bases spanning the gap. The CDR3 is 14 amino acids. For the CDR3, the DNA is TGTGCCAGCAGCGTAGACAGATCCCTCTACGAGCAGTACTTC. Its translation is CASSVDRSLYEQYF. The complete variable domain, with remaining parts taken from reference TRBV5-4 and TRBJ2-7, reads ETGVTQSPTHLIKTRGQQVTLRCSSQSGHNTVSWYQQALGQGPQFIFQYYREEENGRGNFPPRFSGLQFPNYSSELNVNALELDDSALYLCASSVDRSLYEQYFGPGTRLTVT.

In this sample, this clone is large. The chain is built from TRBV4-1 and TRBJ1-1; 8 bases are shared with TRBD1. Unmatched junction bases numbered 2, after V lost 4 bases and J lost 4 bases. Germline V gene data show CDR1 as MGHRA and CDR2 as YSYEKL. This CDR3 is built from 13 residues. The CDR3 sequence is CASSLTGGTEAFF. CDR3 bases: TGCGCCAGCAGCCTTACAGGGGGCACTGAAGCTTTCTTT.

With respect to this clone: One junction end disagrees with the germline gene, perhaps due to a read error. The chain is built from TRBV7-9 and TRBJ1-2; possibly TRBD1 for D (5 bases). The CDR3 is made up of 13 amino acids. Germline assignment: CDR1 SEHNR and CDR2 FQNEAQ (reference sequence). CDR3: CSSSLGAAYGYTF. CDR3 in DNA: TGTTCCAGCAGCTTAGGGGCAGCCTATGGCTACACCTTC.

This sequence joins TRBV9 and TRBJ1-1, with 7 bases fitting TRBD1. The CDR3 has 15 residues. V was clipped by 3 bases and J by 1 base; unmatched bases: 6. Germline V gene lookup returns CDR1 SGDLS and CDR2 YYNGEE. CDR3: CASSASGQPNTEAFF. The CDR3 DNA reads TGTGCCAGCAGCGCATCGGGACAGCCGAACACTGAAGCTTTCTTT.

DNA for the CDR3: TGTGCCAGCAGTAACAGGGCTGGAGGCTACACCTTC. It yields the protein CASSNRAGGYTF. The J gene is TRBJ1-2, the V gene TRBV6-1, with a tentative D call TRBD1 (6 bases). CDR3 length equals 12 residues. Trimming removed 5 bases at V and 8 bases at J, with 12 bases between. CDR1 and CDR2 from the germline V gene are MNHNS and SASEGT.

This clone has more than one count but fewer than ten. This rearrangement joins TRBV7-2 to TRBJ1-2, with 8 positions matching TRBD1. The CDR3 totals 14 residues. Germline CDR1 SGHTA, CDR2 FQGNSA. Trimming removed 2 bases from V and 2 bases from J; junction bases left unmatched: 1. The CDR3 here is CASSLRQGNYGYTF. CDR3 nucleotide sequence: TGTGCCAGCAGCTTACGACAGGGGAACTATGGCTACACCTTC.

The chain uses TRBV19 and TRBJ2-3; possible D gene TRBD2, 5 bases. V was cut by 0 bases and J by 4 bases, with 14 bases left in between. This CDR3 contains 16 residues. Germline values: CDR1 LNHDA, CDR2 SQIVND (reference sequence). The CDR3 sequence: CASSIDLWTQSDTQYF. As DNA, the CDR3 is TGTGCCAGTAGTATAGATCTGTGGACTCAATCAGATACGCAGTATTTT.

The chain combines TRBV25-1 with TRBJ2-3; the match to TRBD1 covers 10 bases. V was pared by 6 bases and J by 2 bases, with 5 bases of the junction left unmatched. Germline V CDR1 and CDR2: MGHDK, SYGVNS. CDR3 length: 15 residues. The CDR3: CASSPDRGSTDTQYF. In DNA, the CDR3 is TGTGCCAGCAGCCCGGACAGGGGGTCCACAGATACGCAGTATTTT.